The 9 T cell receptor beta chains reported below all come from one sample, sequenced in a study of T cell repertoires in cytomegalovirus infection. In TCRdb, the reads were re-called with MiXCR into one record per CDR3 protein. The table has 200,000 or so distinct CDR3 sequences, roughly 27% seen once; the top ten hold around 29%. Sequenced: PBMCs. Every receptor here comes from a human donor in good health (CMV status not recorded). Some clones in this sample may be carry-over from other donors' samples.

The chain is built from TRBV7-3 and TRBJ2-3, with TRBD2 as a possible D gene (5 bases). The V and J ends lost 1 base and 0 bases respectively, with 14 bases between them. This CDR3 contains 17 residues. Per germline, CDR1 SGHTA and CDR2 FQGTGA. CDR3 DNA: TGTGCCAGCAGCTTAAAGTTGGCGGGCTTAAGCACAGATACGCAGTATTTT. Translating gives CASSLKLAGLSTDTQYF.

This clonotype was seen at least ten times. V gene TRBV7-2 combines with J gene TRBJ1-1; D is unresolved. This CDR3 has 15 residues. Germline V gene lookup returns CDR1 SGHTA and CDR2 FQGNSA. V dropped 3 bases and J dropped 3 bases, with 14 bases sitting between them. The CDR3 reads CASSLGPRMDTEAFF. CDR3 coding DNA: TGTGCCAGCAGCTTGGGTCCTAGGATGGACACTGAAGCTTTCTTT.

This clonotype has a count of ten or more. This rearrangement joins TRBV7-2 to TRBJ2-7; 7 nucleotides align to TRBD1. This CDR3 comprises 14 residues. Germline CDR1 and CDR2: SGHTA and FQGNSA. V was pared by 3 bases and J by 3 bases, with 5 bases of the junction left unmatched. The CDR3: CASSFRDRDYEQYF. CDR3 DNA sequence: TGTGCCAGCAGCTTCCGGGACAGAGACTACGAGCAGTACTTC.

This clonotype appeared a few times. The CDR3 DNA is TGTGCCAGCAGCTTAAACAGAGCGAACACCGGGGAGCTGTTTTTT. Protein product: CASSLNRANTGELFF. The chain couples TRBV7-3 to TRBJ2-2; D ambiguous. The V gene lost 1 base and the J gene lost 0 bases, with 6 bases spanning the gap. Germline V CDR1 and CDR2: SGHTA, FQGTGA. CDR3 size: 15 residues.

In this sample, this clonotype turned up once. CDR3 sequence: CASSHLRTANYGYTF. The DNA for the CDR3 is TGTGCCAGCAGCCACCTCCGGACGGCTAACTATGGCTACACCTTC. The gene calls are TRBV4-2 and TRBJ1-2; no reliable D call. Per the germline V gene, CDR1 is LGHNA and CDR2 is YNFKEQ. Trimming shortened V by 3 bases and J by 0 bases, and 11 bases separated the two germline ends. This CDR3 is 15 amino acids long.

Notes on this clonotype: The junction differs from germline at one of its ends, possibly a read error. This chain joins TRBV7-2 and TRBJ2-5, with no clear D. The CDR3 totals 13 residues. Germline V gene lookup returns CDR1 SGHTA and CDR2 FQGNSA. This CDR3 reads CASSPRFPETQCF. CDR3 DNA: TGTGCCAGCAGCCCACGCTTTCCAGAGACCCAGTGCTTC.

This clonotype has a handful of counts. V gene TRBV5-6 combines with J gene TRBJ2-3; 10 bases are shared with TRBD1. The length of the CDR3 is 16 residues. In germline, CDR1 is SGHDT, CDR2 YYEEEE. The V and J ends lost 0 bases and 3 bases, in that order; junction bases with no gene match: 4. The CDR3 loop reads CASSLVPGQGTDTQYF. The CDR3 nucleotides are TGTGCCAGCAGCTTGGTCCCGGGACAGGGGACAGATACGCAGTATTTT.

The V gene is TRBV12-5, the J gene TRBJ2-1; D unresolved. CDR1 and CDR2 from the germline V gene are LGHNT and FRNRAP. CDR3 length equals 14 residues. The V and J ends lost 1 base and 7 bases respectively, with 11 bases between them. The CDR3 sequence is CASGLGSFLNEQFF. The CDR3 region has the DNA TGTGCTAGTGGTTTGGGGTCCTTTTTGAATGAGCAGTTCTTC.

The V and J genes are TRBV27 and TRBJ1-1, with TRBD1 matching 9 bases. The CDR3 covers 14 residues. CDR1 is MNHEY and CDR2 is SMNVEV in the germline V gene (reference sequence). V was clipped by 5 bases and J by 5 bases; unmatched bases: 6. CDR3 residues: CASSHRDRVTEAFF. The CDR3 DNA sequence: TGTGCCAGCAGTCACCGGGACAGGGTTACTGAAGCTTTCTTT.